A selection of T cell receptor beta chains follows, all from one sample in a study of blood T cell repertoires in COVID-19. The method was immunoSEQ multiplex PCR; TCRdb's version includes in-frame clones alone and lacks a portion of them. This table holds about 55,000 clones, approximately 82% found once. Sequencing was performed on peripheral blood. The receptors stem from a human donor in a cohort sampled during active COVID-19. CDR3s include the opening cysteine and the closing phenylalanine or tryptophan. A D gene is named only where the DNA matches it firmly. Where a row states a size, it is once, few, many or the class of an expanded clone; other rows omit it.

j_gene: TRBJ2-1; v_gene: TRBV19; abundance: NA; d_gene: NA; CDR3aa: CASSKGLARNEQFF; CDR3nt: TGTGCCAGTTCCAAAGGCCTAGCCCGGAATGAGCAGTTCTTC
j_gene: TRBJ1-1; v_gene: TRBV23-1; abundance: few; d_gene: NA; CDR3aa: CASSPRDRYSILNTEAFF; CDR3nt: TGCGCCAGCAGTCCGCGTGACAGATATTCCATATTAAACACTGAAGCTTTCTTT
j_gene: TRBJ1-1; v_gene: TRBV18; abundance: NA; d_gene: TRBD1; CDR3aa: CASSPQDRVNTEAFF; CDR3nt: TGTGCCAGCTCACCCCAGGACAGGGTGAACACTGAAGCTTTCTTT
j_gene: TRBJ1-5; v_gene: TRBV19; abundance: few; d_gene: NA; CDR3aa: CASSMGRSRNQPQHF; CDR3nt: TGTGCCAGTAGTATGGGGCGGTCGCGCAATCAGCCCCAGCATTTT
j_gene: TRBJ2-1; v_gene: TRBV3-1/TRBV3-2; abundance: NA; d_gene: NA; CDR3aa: CATNNEQFF; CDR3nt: TGTGCCACCAACAATGAGCAGTTCTTC
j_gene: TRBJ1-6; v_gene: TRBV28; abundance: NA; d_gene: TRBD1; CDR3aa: CASSLPGTGEVTPLHF; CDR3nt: TGTGCCAGCAGTCTCCCCGGGACAGGGGAGGTGACACCCCTCCACTTT
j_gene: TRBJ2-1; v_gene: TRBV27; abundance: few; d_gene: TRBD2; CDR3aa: CASSVLAGGAHNEQFF; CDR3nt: TGTGCCAGCAGTGTCCTAGCGGGGGGTGCTCACAATGAGCAGTTCTTC
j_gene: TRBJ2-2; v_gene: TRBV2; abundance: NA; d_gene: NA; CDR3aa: CASSEESGGELFF; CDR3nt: TGTGCCAGCAGTGAAGAGTCCGGCGGGGAGCTGTTTTTT
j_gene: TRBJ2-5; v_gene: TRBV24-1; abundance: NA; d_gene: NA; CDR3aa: CATSRDSETQYF; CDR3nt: TGTGCCACCAGCCGAGATTCGGAGACCCAGTACTTC
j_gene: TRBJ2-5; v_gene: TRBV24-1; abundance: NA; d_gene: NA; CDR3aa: CATSVPEGAGGETQYF; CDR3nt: TGTGCCACCAGTGTCCCAGAAGGCGCCGGGGGTGAGACCCAGTACTTC
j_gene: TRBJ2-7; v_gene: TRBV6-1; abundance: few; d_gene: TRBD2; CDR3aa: CASSEFASGAYEQYF; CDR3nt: TGTGCCAGCAGTGAATTTGCTAGCGGGGCCTACGAGCAGTACTTC
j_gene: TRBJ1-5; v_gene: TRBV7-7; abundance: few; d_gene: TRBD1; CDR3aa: CASSLPQGAGQPQHF; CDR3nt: TGTGCTAGCAGCTTACCTCAGGGGGCTGGACAGCCCCAGCATTTT
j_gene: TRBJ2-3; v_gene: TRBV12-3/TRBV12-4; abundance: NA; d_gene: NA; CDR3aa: CASSHSPDTQYF; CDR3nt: TGTGCCAGCAGTCACTCACCAGATACGCAGTATTTT
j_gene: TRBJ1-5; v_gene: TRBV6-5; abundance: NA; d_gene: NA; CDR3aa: CASGLRDNQPQHF; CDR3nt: TGTGCCAGCGGATTGAGGGACAATCAGCCCCAGCATTTT
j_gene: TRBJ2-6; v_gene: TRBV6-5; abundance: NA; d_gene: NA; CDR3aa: CASSQNSGANVLTF; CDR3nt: TGTGCCAGCAGTCAGAACTCTGGGGCCAACGTCCTGACTTTC
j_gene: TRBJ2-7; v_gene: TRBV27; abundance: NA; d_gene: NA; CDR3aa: CASSLQGFSYEQYF; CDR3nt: TGTGCCAGCAGTTTACAGGGTTTCTCCTACGAGCAGTACTTC
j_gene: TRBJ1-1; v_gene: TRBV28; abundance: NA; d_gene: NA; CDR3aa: CASMGSNTEAFF; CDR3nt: TGTGCCAGCATGGGCTCGAACACTGAAGCTTTCTTT
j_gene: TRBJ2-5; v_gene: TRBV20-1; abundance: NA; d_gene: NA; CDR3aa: CSARAEETQYF; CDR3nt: TGCAGTGCTAGAGCAGAAGAGACCCAGTACTTC
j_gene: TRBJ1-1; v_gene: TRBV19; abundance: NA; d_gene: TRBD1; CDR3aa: CASAGGDREAFF; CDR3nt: TGTGCCAGTGCGGGCGGGGACAGAGAAGCTTTCTTT
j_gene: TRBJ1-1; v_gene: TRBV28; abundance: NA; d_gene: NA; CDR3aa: CASRTHMNTEAFF; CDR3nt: TGTGCCAGCAGAACACATATGAACACTGAAGCTTTCTTT
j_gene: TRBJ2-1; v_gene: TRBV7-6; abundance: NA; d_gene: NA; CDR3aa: CASSLAPVLHNEQFF; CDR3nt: TGTGCCAGCAGCTTAGCGCCGGTCCTTCACAATGAGCAGTTCTTC
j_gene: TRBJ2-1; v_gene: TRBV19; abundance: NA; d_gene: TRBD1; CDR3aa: CASSTGQVTYNEQFF; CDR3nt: TGTGCCAGTAGTACTGGACAGGTAACCTACAATGAGCAGTTCTTC
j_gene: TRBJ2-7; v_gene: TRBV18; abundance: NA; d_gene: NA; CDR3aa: CASSLNDWSYEQYF; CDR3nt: TGTGCCAGCTCGCTAAACGACTGGAGCTACGAGCAGTACTTC
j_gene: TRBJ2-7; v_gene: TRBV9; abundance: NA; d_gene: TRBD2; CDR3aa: CASSQSGGAYEQYF; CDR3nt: TGTGCCAGCAGCCAGAGCGGGGGGGCCTACGAGCAGTACTTC
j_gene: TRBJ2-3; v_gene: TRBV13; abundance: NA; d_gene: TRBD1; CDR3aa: CASSLFLGTGLDTQYF; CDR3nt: TGTGCCAGCAGCCTTTTCTTAGGGACAGGTTTAGATACGCAGTATTTT
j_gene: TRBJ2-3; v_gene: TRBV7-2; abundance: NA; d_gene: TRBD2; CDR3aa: CASSPRGRAGERTDTQYF; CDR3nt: TGTGCCAGCAGCCCACGGGGTCGAGCGGGGGAACGCACAGATACGCAGTATTTT
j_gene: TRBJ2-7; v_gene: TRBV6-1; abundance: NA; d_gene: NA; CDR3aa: CASSEAPSQVYF; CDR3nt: TGTGCCAGCAGTGAAGCCCCTAGCCAGGTGTACTTC
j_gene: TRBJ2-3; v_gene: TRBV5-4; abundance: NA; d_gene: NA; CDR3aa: CASSLEEDLGWYF; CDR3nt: TGTGCCAGCAGCTTGGAGGAGGACTTAGGATGGTATTTT
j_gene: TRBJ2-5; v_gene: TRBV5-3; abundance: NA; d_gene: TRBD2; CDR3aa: CARSYTGGRETQYF; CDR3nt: TGTGCCAGAAGCTATACGGGGGGTCGAGAGACCCAGTACTTC
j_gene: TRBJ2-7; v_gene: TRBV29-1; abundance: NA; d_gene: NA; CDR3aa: CSVYRDSYEQYF; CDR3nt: TGCAGCGTTTACAGAGACTCCTACGAGCAGTACTTC
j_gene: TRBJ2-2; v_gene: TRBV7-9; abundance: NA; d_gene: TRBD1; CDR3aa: CASSEGQGRTGELFF; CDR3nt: TGTGCCAGCAGCGAGGGACAGGGGAGGACCGGGGAGCTGTTTTTT
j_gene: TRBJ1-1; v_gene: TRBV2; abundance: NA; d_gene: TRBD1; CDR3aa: CATERGRITEAFF; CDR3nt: TGTGCCACCGAAAGGGGGCGGATCACTGAAGCTTTCTTT
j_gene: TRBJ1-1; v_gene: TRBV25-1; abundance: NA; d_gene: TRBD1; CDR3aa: CASSQMSDRVNTEAFF; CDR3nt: TGTGCCAGCAGTCAAATGTCCGACAGGGTAAACACTGAAGCTTTCTTT
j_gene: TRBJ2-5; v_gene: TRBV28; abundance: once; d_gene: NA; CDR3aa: CASSPGGPGETQYF; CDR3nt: TGTGCCAGCAGCCCCGGGGGGCCCGGTGAGACCCAGTACTTC
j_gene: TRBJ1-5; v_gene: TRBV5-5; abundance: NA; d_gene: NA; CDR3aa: CASSLGWAVSNQPQHF; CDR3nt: TGTGCCAGCAGCTTGGGGTGGGCAGTTAGCAATCAGCCCCAGCATTTT
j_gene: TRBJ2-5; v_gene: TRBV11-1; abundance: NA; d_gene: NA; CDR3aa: CASSLTAQETQYF; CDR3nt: TGTGCCAGCAGCTTGACAGCACAAGAGACCCAGTACTTC
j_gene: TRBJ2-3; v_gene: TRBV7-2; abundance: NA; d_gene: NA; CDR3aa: CASSLRWASPGDTQYF; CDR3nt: TGTGCCAGCAGCTTAAGGTGGGCCAGTCCCGGCGATACGCAGTATTTT
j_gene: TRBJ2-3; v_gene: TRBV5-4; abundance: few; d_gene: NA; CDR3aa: CASSPMDSPTDTQYF; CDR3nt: TGTGCCAGCAGCCCGATGGACAGCCCCACAGATACGCAGTATTTT
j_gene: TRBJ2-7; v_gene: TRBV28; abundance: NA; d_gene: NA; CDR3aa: CASSLTLREQYF; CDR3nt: TGTGCCAGCAGCCTCACCCTGAGGGAGCAGTACTTC
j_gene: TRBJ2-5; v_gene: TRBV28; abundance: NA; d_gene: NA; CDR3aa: CASESGRSETQYF; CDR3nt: TGTGCCAGCGAAAGTGGGAGATCGGAGACCCAGTACTTC